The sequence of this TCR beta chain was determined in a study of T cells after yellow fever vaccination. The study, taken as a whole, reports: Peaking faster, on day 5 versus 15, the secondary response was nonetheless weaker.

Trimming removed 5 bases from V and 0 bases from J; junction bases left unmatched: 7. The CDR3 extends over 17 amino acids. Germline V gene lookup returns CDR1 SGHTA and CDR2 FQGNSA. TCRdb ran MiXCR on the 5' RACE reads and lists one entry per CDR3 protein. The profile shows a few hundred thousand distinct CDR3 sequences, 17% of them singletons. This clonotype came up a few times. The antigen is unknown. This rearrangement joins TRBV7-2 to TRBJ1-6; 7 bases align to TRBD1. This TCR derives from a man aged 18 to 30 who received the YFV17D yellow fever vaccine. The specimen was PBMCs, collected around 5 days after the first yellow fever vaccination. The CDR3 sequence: CASSLAGTASYNSPLHF. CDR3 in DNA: TGTGCCAGCAGCCTCGCCGGGACAGCCTCCTATAATTCACCCCTCCACTTT.